A few counts support the clone carrying this T cell receptor (beta chain). Its cognate antigen is unknown. V trimming: 4 bases; J trimming: 8 bases; junction bases outside the gene matches: 10. Germline V gives CDR1 SGHKS, CDR2 YYEKEE (reference sequence). This CDR3 has 15 amino acids. The data derive from a study of identical twins. cDNA molecules carried unique molecular identifiers, and template switching added a universal primer site. TCRdb fed the 5' RACE reads into MiXCR, producing one record per CDR3 protein. The data hold about 240,000 distinct CDR3 sequences, with approximately 7.8% observed a single time. Overall study results and limits: Diverse VJ usage suggested most zero-insertion clonotypes were not invariant T cells. Interpretation of the results relied on cross-sectional statistical analysis and not on following the same donors.

The sample also formed part of further work on yellow fever vaccine responses in identical twins.

This chain connects TRBV5-5 to TRBJ1-4; 8 bases are a match to TRBD1. Sequencing was performed on CD8+ T cells sorted from blood. The sequence was obtained from a woman aged 18-35 years in good health. The CDR3 nucleotides are TGTGCCAGCAGCCTGGGACAGGATGTTTCGGAAAAACTGTTTTTT. It is translated as CASSLGQDVSEKLFF.